Listed here is a single T cell receptor (beta chain). Its cognate antigen is unknown. The sample belongs to a study of T cell responses to AZD1222 COVID-19 vaccine. Whole-study results and caveats: Without day 14 samples, only post-peak T cell repertoires were studied. Unmutated variant regions are reportedly the target of nearly half of TCRs that are spike-specific.

This CDR3 has 16 residues. CDR1 SGHAT and CDR2 FQNNGV come from the germline V gene. Trimming pared 5 bases from V and 5 bases from J, leaving 21 bases between. This table comes from immunoSEQ multiplex PCR, and its TCRdb copy is limited to in-frame clones, with some not included. The sample holds roughly 120,000 clones, roughly 92% seen once. The sequence came from an adult who received the AZD1222 COVID-19 vaccine. The V gene is TRBV11-2, the J gene TRBJ2-5; D perhaps matches TRBD2 (6 bases). The material was peripheral blood, obtained 28 days after the second AZD1222 dose. The CDR3 sequence is CASSPRDLSETETQYF. The CDR3 DNA is TGTGCCAGCAGCCCCCGGGACTTAAGTGAGACGGAGACCCAGTACTTC.